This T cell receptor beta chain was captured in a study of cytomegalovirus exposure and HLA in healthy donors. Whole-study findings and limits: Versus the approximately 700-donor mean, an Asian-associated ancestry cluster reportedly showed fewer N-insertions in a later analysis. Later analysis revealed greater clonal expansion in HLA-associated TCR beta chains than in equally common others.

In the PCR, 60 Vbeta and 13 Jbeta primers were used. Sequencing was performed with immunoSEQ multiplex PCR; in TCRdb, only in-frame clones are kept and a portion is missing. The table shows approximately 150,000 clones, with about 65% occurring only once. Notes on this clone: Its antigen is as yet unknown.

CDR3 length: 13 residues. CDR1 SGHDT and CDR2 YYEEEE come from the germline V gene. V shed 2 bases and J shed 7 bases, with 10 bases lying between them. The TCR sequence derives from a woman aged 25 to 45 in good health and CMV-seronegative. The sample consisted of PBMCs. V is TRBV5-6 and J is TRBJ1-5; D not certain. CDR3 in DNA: TGTGCCAGCAGCTTTGCCGGGTACCAGCCCCAGCATTTT. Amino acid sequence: CASSFAGYQPQHF.